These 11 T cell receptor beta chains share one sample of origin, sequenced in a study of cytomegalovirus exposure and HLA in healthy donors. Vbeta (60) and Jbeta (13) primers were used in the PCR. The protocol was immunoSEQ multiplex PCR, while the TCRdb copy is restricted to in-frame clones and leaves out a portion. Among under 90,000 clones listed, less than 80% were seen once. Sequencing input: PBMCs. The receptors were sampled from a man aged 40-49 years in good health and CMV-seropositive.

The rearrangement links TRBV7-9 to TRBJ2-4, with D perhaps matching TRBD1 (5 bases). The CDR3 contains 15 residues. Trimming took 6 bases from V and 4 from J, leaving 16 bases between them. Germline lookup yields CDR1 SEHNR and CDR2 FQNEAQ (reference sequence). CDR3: CASRRLEQGKNIQYF. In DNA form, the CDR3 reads TGTGCCAGCAGACGGCTGGAGCAGGGTAAAAACATTCAGTACTTC.

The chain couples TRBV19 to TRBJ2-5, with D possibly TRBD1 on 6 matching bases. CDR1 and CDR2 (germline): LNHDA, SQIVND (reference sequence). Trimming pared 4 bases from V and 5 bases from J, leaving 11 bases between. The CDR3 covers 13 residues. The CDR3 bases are TGTGCCAGTAGTACCAACAGGGCCGAGACCCAGTACTTC. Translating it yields CASSTNRAETQYF.

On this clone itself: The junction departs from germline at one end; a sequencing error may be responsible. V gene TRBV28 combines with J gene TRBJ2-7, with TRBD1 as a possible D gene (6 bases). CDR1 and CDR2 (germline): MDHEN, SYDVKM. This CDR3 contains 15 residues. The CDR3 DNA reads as TGTGCCAGCAGTCCCCCTGGGGGCGGCTCCCACGAGCAGTACTTC. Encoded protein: CASSPPGGGSHEQYF.

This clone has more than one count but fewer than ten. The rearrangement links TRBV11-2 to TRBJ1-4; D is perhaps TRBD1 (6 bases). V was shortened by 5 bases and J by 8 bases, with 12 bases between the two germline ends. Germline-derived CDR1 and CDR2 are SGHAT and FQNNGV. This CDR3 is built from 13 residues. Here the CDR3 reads CASSGAGAEKLFF. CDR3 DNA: TGTGCCAGCAGCGGGGCGGGGGCGGAAAAACTGTTTTTT.

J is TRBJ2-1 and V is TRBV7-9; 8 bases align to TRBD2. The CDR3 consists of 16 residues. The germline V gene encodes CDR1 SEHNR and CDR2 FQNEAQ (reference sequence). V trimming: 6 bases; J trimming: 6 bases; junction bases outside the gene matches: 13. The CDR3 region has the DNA TGTGCCAGCAGGAGGGGGTCGGGACTAGTAATCAATGAGCAGTTCTTC. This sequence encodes CASRRGSGLVINEQFF.

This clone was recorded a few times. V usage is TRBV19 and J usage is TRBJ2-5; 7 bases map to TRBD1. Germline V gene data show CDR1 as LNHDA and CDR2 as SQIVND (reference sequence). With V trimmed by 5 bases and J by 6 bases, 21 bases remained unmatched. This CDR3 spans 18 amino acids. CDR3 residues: CASSPSLGQAKPGKTQYF. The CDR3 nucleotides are TGTGCCAGTAGTCCTTCCCTTGGACAGGCCAAACCCGGGAAGACCCAGTACTTC.

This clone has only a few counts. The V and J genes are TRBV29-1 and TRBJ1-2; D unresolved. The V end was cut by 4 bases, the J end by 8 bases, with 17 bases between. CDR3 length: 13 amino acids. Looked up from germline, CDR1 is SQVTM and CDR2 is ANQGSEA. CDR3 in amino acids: CSVGGSPFGGYTF. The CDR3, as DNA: TGCAGCGTTGGAGGGTCCCCCTTTGGAGGCTACACCTTC.

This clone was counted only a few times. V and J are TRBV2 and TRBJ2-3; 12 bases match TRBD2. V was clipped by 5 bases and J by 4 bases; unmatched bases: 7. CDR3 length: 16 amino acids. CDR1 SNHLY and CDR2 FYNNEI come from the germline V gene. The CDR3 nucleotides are TGTGCCAGCAGTCCAAAAAGACTAGCGGGGGCAGATACGCAGTATTTT. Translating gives CASSPKRLAGADTQYF.

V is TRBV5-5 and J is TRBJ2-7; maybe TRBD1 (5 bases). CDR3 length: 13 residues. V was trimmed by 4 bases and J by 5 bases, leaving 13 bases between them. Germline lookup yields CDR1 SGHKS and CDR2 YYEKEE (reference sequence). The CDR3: CASSPGNTHEQYF. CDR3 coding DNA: TGTGCCAGCAGCCCAGGGAATACCCACGAGCAGTACTTC.

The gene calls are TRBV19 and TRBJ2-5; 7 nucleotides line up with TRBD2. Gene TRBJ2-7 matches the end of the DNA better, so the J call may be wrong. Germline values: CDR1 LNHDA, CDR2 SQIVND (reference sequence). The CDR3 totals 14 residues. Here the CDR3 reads CASSTGLGSYEQYF. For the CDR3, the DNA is TGTGCCAGTAGTACCGGACTAGGATCCTACGAGCAGTACTTC.

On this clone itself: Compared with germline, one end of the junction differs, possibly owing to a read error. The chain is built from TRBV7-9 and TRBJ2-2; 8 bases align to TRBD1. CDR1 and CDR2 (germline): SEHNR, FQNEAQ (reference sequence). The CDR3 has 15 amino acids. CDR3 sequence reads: CVSSPGQGNTGELFF. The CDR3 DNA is TGTGTCAGCAGCCCTGGACAGGGAAACACCGGGGAGCTGTTTTTT.